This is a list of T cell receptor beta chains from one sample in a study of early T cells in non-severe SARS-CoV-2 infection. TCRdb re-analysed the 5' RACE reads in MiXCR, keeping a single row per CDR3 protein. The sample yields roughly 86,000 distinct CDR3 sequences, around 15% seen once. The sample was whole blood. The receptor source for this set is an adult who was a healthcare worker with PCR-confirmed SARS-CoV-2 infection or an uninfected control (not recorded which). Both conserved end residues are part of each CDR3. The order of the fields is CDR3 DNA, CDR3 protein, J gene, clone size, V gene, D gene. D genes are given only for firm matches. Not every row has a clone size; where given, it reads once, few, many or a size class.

cdr3_nt: TGTGCCAGCAGCCCACAGGGGACCGCCGACACCGGGGAGCTGTTTTTT
cdr3_aa: CASSPQGTADTGELFF
j_call: TRBJ2-2
clone_size: few
v_call: TRBV3-1
d_call: TRBD1

cdr3_nt: TGCAGCGTTCGTTCGGGGGGGCCGTTTGAGCAGTTCTTC
cdr3_aa: CSVRSGGPFEQFF
j_call: TRBJ2-1
clone_size: few
v_call: TRBV29-1
d_call: TRBD2

cdr3_nt: TGTGCCAGCAGCTTAGCCCGACAACCGAGGAGAAGGAACACTGAAGCTTTCTTT
cdr3_aa: CASSLARQPRRRNTEAFF
j_call: TRBJ1-1
clone_size: few
v_call: TRBV7-9
d_call: NA

cdr3_nt: TGTGCCACCTCGTCCCGGGACAGGGGGCAGCGCACCGGGGAGCTGTTTTTT
cdr3_aa: CATSSRDRGQRTGELFF
j_call: TRBJ2-2
clone_size: few
v_call: TRBV5-4
d_call: TRBD1

cdr3_nt: TGTGCCAGCCGGACAGGGAACACTGAAGCTTTCTTT
cdr3_aa: CASRTGNTEAFF
j_call: TRBJ1-1
clone_size: NA
v_call: TRBV6-1
d_call: TRBD1

cdr3_nt: TGTGCCACCAGTGATGGGACGGCTAATCAGCCCCAGCATTTT
cdr3_aa: CATSDGTANQPQHF
j_call: TRBJ1-5
clone_size: many
v_call: TRBV24-1
d_call: NA

cdr3_nt: TGTGCCAGCTCCCCGGGTCTCTCAGGCTCTGGGGCCAACGTCCTGACTTTC
cdr3_aa: CASSPGLSGSGANVLTF
j_call: TRBJ2-6
clone_size: NA
v_call: TRBV18
d_call: NA

cdr3_nt: TGTGCCAGCAGCCTCAGCAGGGTTACAGATACGCAGTATTTT
cdr3_aa: CASSLSRVTDTQYF
j_call: TRBJ2-3
clone_size: NA
v_call: TRBV12-3/TRBV12-4
d_call: NA

cdr3_nt: TGCAGCGCTGACGTCAAAATGGGTGGCTACACCTTC
cdr3_aa: CSADVKMGGYTF
j_call: TRBJ1-2
clone_size: NA
v_call: TRBV29-1
d_call: NA

cdr3_nt: TGCAGTGCTAGAAATTCGTGGCAGATGAATGAGCAGTTCTTC
cdr3_aa: CSARNSWQMNEQFF
j_call: TRBJ2-1
clone_size: many
v_call: TRBV20-1
d_call: NA

cdr3_nt: TGCAGTGCTAGCGCCGGGCCCCGTGGAGATACGCAGTATTTT
cdr3_aa: CSASAGPRGDTQYF
j_call: TRBJ2-3
clone_size: NA
v_call: TRBV20-1
d_call: NA

cdr3_nt: TGCAGTGCCGACCTTAGGGGACGTACGACCCAGTACTTC
cdr3_aa: CSADLRGRTTQYF
j_call: TRBJ2-5
clone_size: many
v_call: TRBV20-1
d_call: NA

cdr3_nt: TGTGCCAGCAGTTCGCTAGCAGCCTACAATGAGCAGTTCTTC
cdr3_aa: CASSSLAAYNEQFF
j_call: TRBJ2-1
clone_size: few
v_call: TRBV27
d_call: NA

cdr3_nt: TGTGCCAGCAGCCGCTCGAGTTTTCGGGATAGCAATCAGCCCCAGCATTTT
cdr3_aa: CASSRSSFRDSNQPQHF
j_call: TRBJ1-5
clone_size: few
v_call: TRBV12-3/TRBV12-4
d_call: NA

cdr3_nt: TGCAGTGCTAGGGATTCAGGTGGAGCTTTCTTT
cdr3_aa: CSARDSGGAFF
j_call: TRBJ1-1
clone_size: NA
v_call: TRBV20-1
d_call: NA

cdr3_nt: TGTGCCAGCAGTCCGGACATTAACAATGAGCAGTTCTTC
cdr3_aa: CASSPDINNEQFF
j_call: TRBJ2-1
clone_size: NA
v_call: TRBV28
d_call: NA

cdr3_nt: TGTGCCAGCACCATCGGTTTCTCTGGGGCCAACGTCCTGACTTTC
cdr3_aa: CASTIGFSGANVLTF
j_call: TRBJ2-6
clone_size: NA
v_call: TRBV12-3/TRBV12-4
d_call: NA

cdr3_nt: TGTGCCAGCAGCTTTACTAGCGGGGGGCGAACCACAGATACGCAGTATTTT
cdr3_aa: CASSFTSGGRTTDTQYF
j_call: TRBJ2-3
clone_size: few
v_call: TRBV5-4
d_call: TRBD2

cdr3_nt: TGTGCCAGCAGCCGCTGGGCAGGCGCAACAGATACGCAGTATTTT
cdr3_aa: CASSRWAGATDTQYF
j_call: TRBJ2-3
clone_size: few
v_call: TRBV7-9
d_call: NA

cdr3_nt: TGCGCCAGCAGCACGGGTCGTACACCGGGGGCCACAGATACGCAGTATTTT
cdr3_aa: CASSTGRTPGATDTQYF
j_call: TRBJ2-3
clone_size: NA
v_call: TRBV5-1
d_call: NA

cdr3_nt: TGTGCCAGCAGTGAATTAACAGGGGGCGCGGAGACCCAGTACTTC
cdr3_aa: CASSELTGGAETQYF
j_call: TRBJ2-5
clone_size: NA
v_call: TRBV2
d_call: TRBD1

cdr3_nt: TGCGCCAGCAGTGAGACGGGACTAGCGGGGTACAATGAGCAGTTCTTC
cdr3_aa: CASSETGLAGYNEQFF
j_call: TRBJ2-1
clone_size: NA
v_call: TRBV10-1
d_call: TRBD2

cdr3_nt: TGTGCCAGCAGGATAGGACAGGGTGCCAATTCACCCCTCCACTTT
cdr3_aa: CASRIGQGANSPLHF
j_call: TRBJ1-6
clone_size: few
v_call: TRBV28
d_call: TRBD1

cdr3_nt: TGTGCCAGCAGCTGGCTAGGGGAGGACAATGAGCAGTTCTTC
cdr3_aa: CASSWLGEDNEQFF
j_call: TRBJ2-1
clone_size: NA
v_call: TRBV5-6
d_call: NA

cdr3_nt: TGTGCCAGCAGCCCCAACGCACAGGGTTCCTATGGCTACACCTTC
cdr3_aa: CASSPNAQGSYGYTF
j_call: TRBJ1-2
clone_size: few
v_call: TRBV11-2
d_call: NA

cdr3_nt: TGTGCCAGCAGCCCCCAGACGAGCCGCAGCTCCTACAATGAGCAGTTCTTC
cdr3_aa: CASSPQTSRSSYNEQFF
j_call: TRBJ2-1
clone_size: NA
v_call: TRBV7-3
d_call: NA

cdr3_nt: TGTGCCAGCAGCTTCCGGGACAAGGACCATGAGCAGTTCTTC
cdr3_aa: CASSFRDKDHEQFF
j_call: TRBJ2-1
clone_size: NA
v_call: TRBV11-2
d_call: NA

cdr3_nt: TGTGCCAGCAGCCAAGCGCAGGGATTAGGAGCTTTCTTT
cdr3_aa: CASSQAQGLGAFF
j_call: TRBJ1-1
clone_size: many
v_call: TRBV3-1
d_call: NA

cdr3_nt: TGCGCCAGCAGTGATCAGGGGGCGGCCTACAATGAGCAGTTCTTC
cdr3_aa: CASSDQGAAYNEQFF
j_call: TRBJ2-1
clone_size: NA
v_call: TRBV10-2
d_call: TRBD1

cdr3_nt: TGTGCCAGCAGGGATTGGGTGGGACAATCCAACATTCAGTACTTC
cdr3_aa: CASRDWVGQSNIQYF
j_call: TRBJ2-4
clone_size: many
v_call: TRBV6-1
d_call: NA

cdr3_nt: TGTGCCAGCAGTGAATGGCTGGCTAGTTTGGAGGGTAGGGATACGCAGTATTTT
cdr3_aa: CASSEWLASLEGRDTQYF
j_call: TRBJ2-3
clone_size: many
v_call: TRBV2
d_call: NA

cdr3_nt: TGTGCCAGCAGCTTGGCAGCGGGGGGCCTAGGTTCGACAGATACGCAGTATTTT
cdr3_aa: CASSLAAGGLGSTDTQYF
j_call: TRBJ2-3
clone_size: few
v_call: TRBV5-4
d_call: TRBD2

cdr3_nt: TGCAGTGCTAGACGGCTAGCGGGGGGGCTGGAGACCCAGTACTTC
cdr3_aa: CSARRLAGGLETQYF
j_call: TRBJ2-5
clone_size: NA
v_call: TRBV20-1
d_call: TRBD2

cdr3_nt: TGTGCCAGCAGCCTCCGGACGGAAGATACGCAGTATTTT
cdr3_aa: CASSLRTEDTQYF
j_call: TRBJ2-3
clone_size: NA
v_call: TRBV4-2
d_call: NA

cdr3_nt: TGTGCCAGCCGGGGGGGCTCTCAAGAGACCCAGTACTTC
cdr3_aa: CASRGGSQETQYF
j_call: TRBJ2-5
clone_size: few
v_call: TRBV6-6
d_call: TRBD2

cdr3_nt: TGTGCCAGCAGTTTCACGGACAGCAATCAGCCCCAGCATTTT
cdr3_aa: CASSFTDSNQPQHF
j_call: TRBJ1-5
clone_size: NA
v_call: TRBV12-3/TRBV12-4
d_call: NA

cdr3_nt: TGTGCCAGCCGGGCGAGTGAAGCTTTCTTT
cdr3_aa: CASRASEAFF
j_call: TRBJ1-1
clone_size: NA
v_call: TRBV7-9
d_call: NA

cdr3_nt: TGTGCCAGCAGCTTGAACGGGGGGCGGAGCAATGAGCAGTTCTTC
cdr3_aa: CASSLNGGRSNEQFF
j_call: TRBJ2-1
clone_size: few
v_call: TRBV5-8
d_call: NA

cdr3_nt: TGCGCCAGCAGCCTCTGGACTAGCGGGGGGAAAAGCACAGATACGCAGTATTTT
cdr3_aa: CASSLWTSGGKSTDTQYF
j_call: TRBJ2-3
clone_size: few
v_call: TRBV5-1
d_call: TRBD2

cdr3_nt: TGTGCCAGCAGCCAAGCCTTCTATGGCTACACCTTC
cdr3_aa: CASSQAFYGYTF
j_call: TRBJ1-2
clone_size: few
v_call: TRBV14
d_call: NA

cdr3_nt: TGTGCCAGCAGTACCCGGACAGCGTGGAGCAATCAGCCCCAGCATTTT
cdr3_aa: CASSTRTAWSNQPQHF
j_call: TRBJ1-5
clone_size: many
v_call: TRBV2
d_call: NA

cdr3_nt: TGTGCCAGCAGCTCCCTGGGCAGGGTCGGGGAGCTGTTTTTT
cdr3_aa: CASSSLGRVGELFF
j_call: TRBJ2-2
clone_size: many
v_call: TRBV11-2
d_call: NA

cdr3_nt: TGTGCCAGCAGTTTATCGGGACAGGGGAGGGCAGATACGCAGTATTTT
cdr3_aa: CASSLSGQGRADTQYF
j_call: TRBJ2-3
clone_size: NA
v_call: TRBV28
d_call: TRBD1

cdr3_nt: TGTGCCAGCAGCCGTGAAGGAGGGACGAGCACCGGGGAGCTGTTTTTT
cdr3_aa: CASSREGGTSTGELFF
j_call: TRBJ2-2
clone_size: NA
v_call: TRBV5-5
d_call: NA

cdr3_nt: TGTGCCAGCAGCCTGCACTCTGGAAACACCATATATTTT
cdr3_aa: CASSLHSGNTIYF
j_call: TRBJ1-3
clone_size: NA
v_call: TRBV3-1
d_call: NA

cdr3_nt: TGTGCCAGCAGTTGGGGAGCGCCGGGGGCGGGAGATACGCAGTATTTT
cdr3_aa: CASSWGAPGAGDTQYF
j_call: TRBJ2-3
clone_size: few
v_call: TRBV6-5
d_call: NA

cdr3_nt: TGTGCCAGCAGCTTAGAAACGGCCTCTGGGGCCATCGTCCTGACTTTC
cdr3_aa: CASSLETASGAIVLTF
j_call: TRBJ2-6
clone_size: many
v_call: TRBV7-6
d_call: NA

cdr3_nt: TGTGCCAGCAGTTTCAGGGGGAGGGAGACCCAGTACTTC
cdr3_aa: CASSFRGRETQYF
j_call: TRBJ2-5
clone_size: NA
v_call: TRBV12-3/TRBV12-4
d_call: NA

cdr3_nt: TGTGCCAGCAGCGGAGAAGATCAGCCCCAGCATTTT
cdr3_aa: CASSGEDQPQHF
j_call: TRBJ1-5
clone_size: few
v_call: TRBV7-9
d_call: NA

cdr3_nt: TGTGCCAGCAGCAAATGTTACCGCGGGGGCCGGTTAATAGATACGCAGTATTTT
cdr3_aa: CASSKCYRGGRLIDTQYF
j_call: TRBJ2-3
clone_size: NA
v_call: TRBV21-1
d_call: NA

cdr3_nt: TGTGCTAGTGGTTTGATTATCGGACAGGGACTATATGGAAACACCATATATTTT
cdr3_aa: CASGLIIGQGLYGNTIYF
j_call: TRBJ1-3
clone_size: few
v_call: TRBV12-5
d_call: TRBD1

cdr3_nt: TGTGCCAGCAGTGGTTCCGGGGGAACCGGGGAGCTGTTTTTT
cdr3_aa: CASSGSGGTGELFF
j_call: TRBJ2-2
clone_size: NA
v_call: TRBV6-2/TRBV6-3
d_call: NA

cdr3_nt: TGTGCCAGCACCGCAAATCAGCCCCAGCATTTT
cdr3_aa: CASTANQPQHF
j_call: TRBJ1-5
clone_size: NA
v_call: TRBV6-2/TRBV6-3
d_call: NA